The 7 T cell receptor beta chains reported below all come from one sample, sequenced in a study of response to subunit inactivated influenza vaccine. TCRdb called the RT-PCR reads again in MiXCR, with one record for every CDR3 protein. The sample shows fewer than 800,000 distinct CDR3 sequences, less than 20% of them seen only once. This sample comprised PBMCs from blood, obtained about 12 days after vaccination. Source of these receptors: a man aged 45-60 years who received an inactivated influenza vaccine.

This chain connects TRBV6-1 to TRBJ2-1; 10 bases map to TRBD2. This CDR3 has 15 amino acids. Germline values: CDR1 MNHNS, CDR2 SASEGT. Unmatched junction bases numbered 9, after V lost 8 bases and J lost 5 bases. The DNA for the CDR3 is TGTGCCAGCGCCTTACAAGCGGGGGGGCACAATGAGCAGTTCTTC. Translated: CASALQAGGHNEQFF.

This clonotype was seen a few times. This chain links TRBV11-2 with TRBJ2-5; D gene uncertain. This CDR3 is built from 16 residues. Trimming took 5 bases from V and 1 from J, leaving 17 bases between them. Germline V gene sequence: CDR1 SGHAT, CDR2 FQNNGV. The CDR3 sequence is CASSPWMTSPQETQYF. Written as DNA, the CDR3 is TGTGCCAGCAGCCCCTGGATGACAAGCCCCCAAGAGACCCAGTACTTC.

About this clonotype: A read error may produce the germline difference seen at one junction end. V and J are TRBV11-2 and TRBJ2-7, with D possibly TRBD2 on 6 matching bases. Per germline, CDR1 SGHAT and CDR2 FQNNGV. The CDR3 has 13 residues. Here the CDR3 reads CASSLGGVFEQYF. The CDR3 coding sequence is TGTGCCAGCAGCTTAGGGGGGGTTTTCGAGCAGTATTTC.

This clonotype was counted only a few times. V and J are TRBV30 and TRBJ2-1, with 11 bases matching TRBD2. Per the germline V gene, CDR1 is GTSNPN and CDR2 is SVGIG (reference sequence). V shed 3 bases and J 8 bases; nucleotides not matched to a gene: 3. The CDR3 consists of 13 residues. CDR3 DNA sequence: TGTGCCTGGAGCCTAGCGGGGGGTTATGAGCAGTTCTTC. It codes for CAWSLAGGYEQFF.

This clonotype was counted a few times. V gene TRBV20-1 combines with J gene TRBJ1-1; 11 nucleotides line up with TRBD1. The CDR3 spans 13 residues. J gave up 4 bases and V 6 bases, and 4 bases lay outside the gene matches. The germline V gene encodes CDR1 DFQATT and CDR2 SNEGSKA (reference sequence). CDR3 DNA sequence: TGCAGTGCGAGGACAGGGGGCTCCACTGAAGCTTTCTTT. Translating it yields CSARTGGSTEAFF.

This rearrangement joins TRBV5-1 to TRBJ1-1; 8 nucleotides line up with TRBD1. After removal of 3 bases from V and 2 bases from J, the junction contained 3 bases not matched to a gene. The germline V gene encodes CDR1 SGHRS and CDR2 YFSETQ. The CDR3 has 14 amino acids. CDR3 bases: TGCGCCAGCAGCTCACAGGGGGTCAACACTGAAGCTTTCTTT. Translation gives CASSSQGVNTEAFF.

This clonotype came up many times. One end of the junction fails to match germline, which may point to a read error. The genes are TRBV5-1 and TRBJ2-3; D is undetermined. This CDR3 region has 12 residues. Germline V lookup: CDR1 SGHRS, CDR2 YFSETQ. For the CDR3, the DNA is TGTGCCAGCAGCCTTCACACAGATACGCAGTATTTT. This codes for CASSLHTDTQYF.